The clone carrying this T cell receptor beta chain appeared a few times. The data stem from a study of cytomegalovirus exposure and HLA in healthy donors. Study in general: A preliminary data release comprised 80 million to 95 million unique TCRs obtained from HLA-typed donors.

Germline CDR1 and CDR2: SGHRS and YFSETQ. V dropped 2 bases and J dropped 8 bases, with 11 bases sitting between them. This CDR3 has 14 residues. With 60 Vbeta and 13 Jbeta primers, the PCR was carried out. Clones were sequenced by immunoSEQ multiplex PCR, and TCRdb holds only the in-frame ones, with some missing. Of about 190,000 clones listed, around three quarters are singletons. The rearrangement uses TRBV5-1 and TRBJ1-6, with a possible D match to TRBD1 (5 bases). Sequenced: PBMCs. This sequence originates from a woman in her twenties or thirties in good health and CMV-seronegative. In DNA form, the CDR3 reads TGCGCCAGCAGCTTTGGGGGGTTGGATTCACCCCTCCACTTT. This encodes CASSFGGLDSPLHF. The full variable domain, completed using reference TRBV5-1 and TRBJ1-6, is KAGVTQTPRYLIKTRGQQVTLSCSPISGHRSVSWYQQTPGQGLQFLFEYFSETQRNKGNFPGRFSGRQFSNSRSEMNVSTLELGDSALYLCASSFGGLDSPLHFGNGTRLTVT.